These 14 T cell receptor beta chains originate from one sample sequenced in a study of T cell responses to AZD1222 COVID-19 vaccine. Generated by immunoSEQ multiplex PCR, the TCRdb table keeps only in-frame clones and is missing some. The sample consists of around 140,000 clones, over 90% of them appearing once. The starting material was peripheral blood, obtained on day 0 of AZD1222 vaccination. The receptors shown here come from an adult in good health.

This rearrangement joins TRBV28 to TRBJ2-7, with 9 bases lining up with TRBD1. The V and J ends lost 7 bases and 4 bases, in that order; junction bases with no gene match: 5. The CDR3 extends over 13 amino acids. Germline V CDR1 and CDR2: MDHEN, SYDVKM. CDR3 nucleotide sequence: TGTGCCAGCATCGGGACAGGGATTTACGAGCAGTACTTC. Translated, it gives CASIGTGIYEQYF.

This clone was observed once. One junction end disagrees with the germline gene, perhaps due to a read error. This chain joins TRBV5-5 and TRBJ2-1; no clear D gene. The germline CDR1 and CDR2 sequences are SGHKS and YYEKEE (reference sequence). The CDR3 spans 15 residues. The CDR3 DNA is TGTGTCAGCCAGAGTTTGGGATTCTCCTACAATGAGCAGTTCTTC. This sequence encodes CVSQSLGFSYNEQFF.

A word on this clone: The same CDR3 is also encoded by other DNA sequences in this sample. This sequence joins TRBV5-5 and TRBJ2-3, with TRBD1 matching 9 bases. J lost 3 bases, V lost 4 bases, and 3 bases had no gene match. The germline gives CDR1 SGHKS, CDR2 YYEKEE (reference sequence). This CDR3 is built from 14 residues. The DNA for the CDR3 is TGTGCCAGCAGCACGACAGGGGGGACAGATACGCAGTATTTT. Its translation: CASSTTGGTDTQYF. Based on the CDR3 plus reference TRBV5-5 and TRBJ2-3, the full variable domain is DAGVTQSPTHLIKTRGQQVTLRCSPISGHKSVSWYQQVLGQGPQFIFQYYEKEERGRGNFPDRFSARQFPNYSSELNVNALLLGDSALYLCASSTTGGTDTQYFGPGTRLTVL.

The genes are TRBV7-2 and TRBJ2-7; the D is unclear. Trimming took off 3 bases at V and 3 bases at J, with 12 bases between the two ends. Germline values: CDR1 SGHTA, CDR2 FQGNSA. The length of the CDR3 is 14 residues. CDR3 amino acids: CASSLEPTLYEQYF. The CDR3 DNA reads TGTGCCAGCAGCTTGGAGCCAACACTCTACGAGCAGTACTTC.

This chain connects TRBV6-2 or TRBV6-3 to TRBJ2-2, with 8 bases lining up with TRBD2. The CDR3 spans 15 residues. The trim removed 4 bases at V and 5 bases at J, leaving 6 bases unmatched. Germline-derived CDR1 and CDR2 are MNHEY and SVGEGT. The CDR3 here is CASSSIGGGTGELFF. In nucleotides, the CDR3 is TGTGCCAGCAGTTCCATCGGGGGGGGTACCGGGGAGCTGTTTTTT.

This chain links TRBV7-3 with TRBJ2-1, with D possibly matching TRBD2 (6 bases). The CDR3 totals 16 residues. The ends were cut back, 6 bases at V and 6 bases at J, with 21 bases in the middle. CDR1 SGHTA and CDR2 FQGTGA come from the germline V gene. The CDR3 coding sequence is TGTGCCAGCAGTTTTGGGGGGACCTCTCCCCCCAATGAGCAGTTCTTC. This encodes CASSFGGTSPPNEQFF.

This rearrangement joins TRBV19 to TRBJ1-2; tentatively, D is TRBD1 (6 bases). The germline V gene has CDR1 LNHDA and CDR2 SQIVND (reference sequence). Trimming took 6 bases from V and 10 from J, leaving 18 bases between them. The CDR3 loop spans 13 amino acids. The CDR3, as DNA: TGTGCCAGTAGCCCCACAGGGAAAGGGGTCTACACCTTC. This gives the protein CASSPTGKGVYTF.

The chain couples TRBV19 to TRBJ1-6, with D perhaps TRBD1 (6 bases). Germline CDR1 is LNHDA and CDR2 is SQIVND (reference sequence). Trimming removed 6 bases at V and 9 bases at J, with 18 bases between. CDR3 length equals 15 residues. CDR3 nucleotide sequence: TGTGCCAGTAGGGACAGTGAGAAGATCTTTTCACCCCTCCACTTT. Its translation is CASRDSEKIFSPLHF.

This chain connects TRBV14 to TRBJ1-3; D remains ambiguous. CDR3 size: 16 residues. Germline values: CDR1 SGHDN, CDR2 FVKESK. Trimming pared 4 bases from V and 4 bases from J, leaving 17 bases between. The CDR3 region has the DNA TGTGCCAGCAGCCGCAGAACGTCCCTGGTCGGAAACACCATATATTTT. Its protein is CASSRRTSLVGNTIYF.

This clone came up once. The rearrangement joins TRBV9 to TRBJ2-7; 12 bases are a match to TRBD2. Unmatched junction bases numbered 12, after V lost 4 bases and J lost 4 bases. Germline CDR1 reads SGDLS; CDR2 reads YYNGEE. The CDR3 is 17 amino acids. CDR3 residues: CASSSSTSGGPDYEQYF. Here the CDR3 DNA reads TGTGCCAGCAGCTCCTCGACTAGCGGGGGCCCTGATTACGAGCAGTACTTC. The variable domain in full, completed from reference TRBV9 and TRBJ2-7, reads DSGVTQTPKHLITATGQRVTLRCSPRSGDLSVYWYQQSLDQGLQFLIQYYNGEERAKGNILERFSAQQFPDLHSELNLSSLELGDSALYFCASSSSTSGGPDYEQYFGPGTRLTVT.

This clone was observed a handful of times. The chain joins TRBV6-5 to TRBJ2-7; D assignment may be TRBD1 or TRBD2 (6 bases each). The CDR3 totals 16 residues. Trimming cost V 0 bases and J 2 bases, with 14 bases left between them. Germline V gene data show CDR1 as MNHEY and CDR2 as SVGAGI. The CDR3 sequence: CASSYSPPGDTYEQYF. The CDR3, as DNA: TGTGCCAGCAGTTACTCCCCCCCGGGGGACACCTACGAGCAGTACTTC.

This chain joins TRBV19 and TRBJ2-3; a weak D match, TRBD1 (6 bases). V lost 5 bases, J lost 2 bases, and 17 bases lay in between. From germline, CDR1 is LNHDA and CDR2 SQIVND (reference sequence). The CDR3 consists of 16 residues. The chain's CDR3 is CASSQRMGAPTDTQYF. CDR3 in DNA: TGTGCCAGTAGTCAGAGAATGGGGGCTCCCACAGATACGCAGTATTTT.

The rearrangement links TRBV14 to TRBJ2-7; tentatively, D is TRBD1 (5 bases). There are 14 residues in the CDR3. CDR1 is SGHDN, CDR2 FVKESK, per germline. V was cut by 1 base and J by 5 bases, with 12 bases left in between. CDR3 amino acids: CASSQVTSRDEQYF. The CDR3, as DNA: TGTGCCAGCAGCCAAGTAACCTCCAGGGACGAGCAGTACTTC. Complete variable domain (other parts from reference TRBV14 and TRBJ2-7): EAGVTQFPSHSVIEKGQTVTLRCDPISGHDNLYWYRRVMGKEIKFLLHFVKESKQDESGMPNNRFLAERTGGTYSTLKVQPAELEDSGVYFCASSQVTSRDEQYFGPGTRLTVT.

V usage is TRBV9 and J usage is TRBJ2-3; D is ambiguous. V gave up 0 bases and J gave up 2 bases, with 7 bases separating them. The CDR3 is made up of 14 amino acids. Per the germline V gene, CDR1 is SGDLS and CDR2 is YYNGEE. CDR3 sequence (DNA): TGTGCCAGCAGCGTAGCTGTAGTCACAGATACGCAGTATTTT. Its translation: CASSVAVVTDTQYF.